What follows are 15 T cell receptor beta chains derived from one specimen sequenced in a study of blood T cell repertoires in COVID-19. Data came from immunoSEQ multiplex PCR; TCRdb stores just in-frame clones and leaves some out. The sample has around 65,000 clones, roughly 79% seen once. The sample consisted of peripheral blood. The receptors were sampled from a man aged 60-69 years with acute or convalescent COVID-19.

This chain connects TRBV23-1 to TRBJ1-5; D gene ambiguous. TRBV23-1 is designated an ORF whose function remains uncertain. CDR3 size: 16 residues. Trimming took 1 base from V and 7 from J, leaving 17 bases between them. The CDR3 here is CASSQLKRGSEQPQHF. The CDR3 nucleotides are TGCGCCAGCAGTCAATTGAAGCGGGGTTCGGAACAGCCCCAGCATTTT.

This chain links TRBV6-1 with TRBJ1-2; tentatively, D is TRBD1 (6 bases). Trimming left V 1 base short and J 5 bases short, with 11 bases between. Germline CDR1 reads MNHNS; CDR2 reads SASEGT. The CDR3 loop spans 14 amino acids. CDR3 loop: CASSEGRGGYGYTF. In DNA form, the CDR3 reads TGTGCCAGCAGTGAAGGCAGGGGAGGGTATGGCTACACCTTC.

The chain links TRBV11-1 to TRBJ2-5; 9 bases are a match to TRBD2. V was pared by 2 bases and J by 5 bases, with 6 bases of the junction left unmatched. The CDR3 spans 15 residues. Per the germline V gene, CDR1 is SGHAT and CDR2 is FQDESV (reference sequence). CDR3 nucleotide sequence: TGTGCCAGCAGCTTATCGCGGGGGGGAACGGAGACCCAGTACTTC. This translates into CASSLSRGGTETQYF.

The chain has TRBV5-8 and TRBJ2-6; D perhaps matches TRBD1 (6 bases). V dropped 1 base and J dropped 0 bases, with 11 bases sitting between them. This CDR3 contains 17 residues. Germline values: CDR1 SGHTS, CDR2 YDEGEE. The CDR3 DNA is TGTGCCAGCAGCTTGCAGGGGCTACCCTCTGGGGCCAACGTCCTGACTTTC. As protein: CASSLQGLPSGANVLTF.

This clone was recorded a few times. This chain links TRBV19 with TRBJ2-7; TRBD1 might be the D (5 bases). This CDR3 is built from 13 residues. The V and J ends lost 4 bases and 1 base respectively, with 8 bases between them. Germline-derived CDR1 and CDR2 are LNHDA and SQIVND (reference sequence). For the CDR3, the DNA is TGTGCCAGTAGTACACAGGCATCCTACGAGCAGTACTTC. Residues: CASSTQASYEQYF.

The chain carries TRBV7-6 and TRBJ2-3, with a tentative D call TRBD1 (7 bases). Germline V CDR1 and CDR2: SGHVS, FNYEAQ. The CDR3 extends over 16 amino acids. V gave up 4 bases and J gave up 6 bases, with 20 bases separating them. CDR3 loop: CASSSRTVRGVDTQYF. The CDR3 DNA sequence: TGTGCCAGCAGCTCAAGGACAGTCAGGGGGGTGGATACGCAGTATTTT.

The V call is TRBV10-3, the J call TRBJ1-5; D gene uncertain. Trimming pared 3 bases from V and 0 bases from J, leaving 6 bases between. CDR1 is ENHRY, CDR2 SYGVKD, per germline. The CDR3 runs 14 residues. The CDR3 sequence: CAISDSNSNQPQHF. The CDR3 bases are TGTGCCATCAGTGACAGTAATAGCAATCAGCCCCAGCATTTT.

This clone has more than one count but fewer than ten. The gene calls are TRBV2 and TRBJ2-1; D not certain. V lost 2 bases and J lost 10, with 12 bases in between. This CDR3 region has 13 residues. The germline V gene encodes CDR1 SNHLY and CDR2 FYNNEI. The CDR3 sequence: CASSENQVGEQFF. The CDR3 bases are TGTGCCAGCAGTGAAAATCAGGTAGGAGAGCAGTTCTTC. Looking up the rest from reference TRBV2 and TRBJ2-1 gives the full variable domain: EPEVTQTPSHQVTQMGQEVILRCVPISNHLYFYWYRQILGQKVEFLVSFYNNEISEKSEIFDDQFSVERPDGSNFTLKIRSTKLEDSAMYFCASSENQVGEQFFGPGTRLTVL.

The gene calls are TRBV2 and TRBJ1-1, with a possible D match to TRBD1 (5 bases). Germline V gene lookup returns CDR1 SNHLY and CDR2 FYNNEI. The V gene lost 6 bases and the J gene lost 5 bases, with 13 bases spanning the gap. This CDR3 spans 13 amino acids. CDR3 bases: TGTGCCAGCAGCCCCAGGGCCCAGACTGAAGCTTTCTTT. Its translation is CASSPRAQTEAFF.

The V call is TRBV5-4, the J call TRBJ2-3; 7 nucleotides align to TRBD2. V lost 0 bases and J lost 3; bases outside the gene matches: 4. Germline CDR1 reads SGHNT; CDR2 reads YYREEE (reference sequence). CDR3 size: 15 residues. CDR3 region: CASSLEGTTTDTQYF. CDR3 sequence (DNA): TGTGCCAGCAGCTTGGAGGGGACTACTACAGATACGCAGTATTTT.

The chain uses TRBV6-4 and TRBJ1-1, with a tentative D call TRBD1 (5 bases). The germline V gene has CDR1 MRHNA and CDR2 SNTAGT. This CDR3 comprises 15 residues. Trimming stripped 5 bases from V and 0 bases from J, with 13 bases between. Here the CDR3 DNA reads TGTGCCAGCAGTAAAAACAGGATGATGAACACTGAAGCTTTCTTT. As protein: CASSKNRMMNTEAFF.

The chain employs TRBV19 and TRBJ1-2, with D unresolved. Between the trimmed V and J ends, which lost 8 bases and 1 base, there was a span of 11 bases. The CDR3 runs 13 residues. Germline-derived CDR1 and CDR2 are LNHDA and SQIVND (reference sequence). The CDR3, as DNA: TGTGCCAGTCGCGCGTCGGGTAACTATGGCTACACCTTC. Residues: CASRASGNYGYTF.

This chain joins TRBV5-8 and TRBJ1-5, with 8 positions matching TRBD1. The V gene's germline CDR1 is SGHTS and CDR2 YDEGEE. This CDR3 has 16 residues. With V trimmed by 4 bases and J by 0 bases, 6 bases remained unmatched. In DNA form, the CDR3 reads TGTGCCAGCAGCACTGGACAGGGCTATAGCAATCAGCCCCAGCATTTT. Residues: CASSTGQGYSNQPQHF.

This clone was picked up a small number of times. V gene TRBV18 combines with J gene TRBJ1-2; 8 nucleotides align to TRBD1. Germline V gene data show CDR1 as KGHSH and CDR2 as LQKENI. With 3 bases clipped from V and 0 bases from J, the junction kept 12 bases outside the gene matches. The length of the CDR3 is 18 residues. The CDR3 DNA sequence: TGTGCCAGCTCACCGGCGCAGGGGGCAAGGTTGGCTAACTATGGCTACACCTTC. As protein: CASSPAQGARLANYGYTF. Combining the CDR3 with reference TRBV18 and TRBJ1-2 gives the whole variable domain NAGVMQNPRHLVRRRGQEARLRCSPMKGHSHVYWYRQLPEEGLKFMVYLQKENIIDESGMPKERFSAEFPKEGPSILRIQQVVRGDSAAYFCASSPAQGARLANYGYTFGSGTRLTVV.

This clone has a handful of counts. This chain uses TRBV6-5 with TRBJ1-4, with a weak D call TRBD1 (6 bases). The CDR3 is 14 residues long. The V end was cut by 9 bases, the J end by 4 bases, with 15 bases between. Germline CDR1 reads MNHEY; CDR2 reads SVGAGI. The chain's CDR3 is CASSTGLFNEKLFF. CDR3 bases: TGTGCCAGTTCCACAGGGCTTTTTAATGAAAAACTGTTTTTT.